Listed here are 16 T cell receptor beta chains from one sample, sequenced in a study of T cells after yellow fever vaccination. TCRdb passed the 5' RACE reads through MiXCR, listing each CDR3 protein once. The sample has 600,000 to 750,000 distinct CDR3 sequences; 9% to 15% are singletons. Sequences were derived from PBMCs, sampled on the day of the yellow fever booster vaccination. The receptors were gathered from a man aged 25 to 45 who received the YFV17D yellow fever vaccine.

Only a few counts were recorded for this clonotype. The chain is built from TRBV12-3 or TRBV12-4 and TRBJ2-5; D remains unclear. The ends were cut back, 5 bases at V and 2 bases at J, with 12 bases in the middle. This CDR3 is 14 amino acids long. The CDR3 sequence: CASSPSRQQETQYF. CDR3 nucleotides: TGTGCCAGCAGTCCTTCCCGACAACAAGAGACCCAGTACTTC.

This clonotype was picked up one time. This chain connects TRBV10-3 to TRBJ2-7; weak D call: TRBD1 (5 bases). The J call may be in error: the DNA end matches TRBJ2-1 better. The germline CDR1 and CDR2 sequences are ENHRY and SYGVKD. The CDR3 extends over 13 amino acids. CDR3 residues: CATENGASYEQFF. In DNA, the CDR3 is TGTGCCACCGAAAATGGGGCCTCCTACGAGCAGTTCTTC.

This clonotype was seen only a few times. The chain couples TRBV29-1 to TRBJ2-3, with a possible D match to TRBD2 (7 bases). Trimming removed 6 bases at V and 5 bases at J, with 15 bases between. CDR3 length equals 13 residues. Germline V CDR1 and CDR2: SQVTM, ANQGSEA. CDR3 DNA sequence: TGCAGCGTCCGTCGGGGGGCGCAAGATACGCAGTATTTT. Amino acid sequence: CSVRRGAQDTQYF.

The chain is built from TRBV20-1 and TRBJ1-5, with D unresolved. This CDR3 spans 13 amino acids. V was pared by 0 bases and J by 10 bases, with 13 bases between. Germline V gene data show CDR1 as DFQATT and CDR2 as SNEGSKA (reference sequence). The chain's CDR3 is CSARDGQAGPQHF. CDR3 coding DNA: TGCAGTGCTAGAGATGGGCAAGCTGGCCCCCAGCATTTT.

This clonotype occurred a few times. The genes are TRBV21-1 and TRBJ2-7; TRBD2, as called in the table, went unchecked against the DNA. TRBV21-1 is a pseudogene. This CDR3 has 17 amino acids. The CDR3 loop is CASSKGLAHKSSYEQYF. In DNA, the CDR3 is TGTGCCAGCAGCAAGGGACTAGCGCACAAGAGCTCCTACGAGCAGTACTTC.

This clonotype showed up just a few times. The chain recombines TRBV20-1 with TRBJ2-1; 13 nucleotides match TRBD2. V dropped 3 bases and J dropped 0; count of bases not matched to a gene: 11. The CDR3 has 19 amino acids. Germline CDR1 is DFQATT and CDR2 is SNEGSKA (reference sequence). CDR3 sequence: CSASPGLAGLKSSYNEQFF. The CDR3, as DNA: TGCAGTGCTAGTCCGGGACTAGCGGGGCTAAAGAGCTCCTACAATGAGCAGTTCTTC.

The sample holds a few counts of this clonotype. The gene calls are TRBV19 and TRBJ1-5; D is possibly TRBD1 (5 bases). The V end was cut by 3 bases, the J end by 1 base, with 13 bases between. This CDR3 is built from 16 residues. Germline CDR1 is LNHDA and CDR2 is SQIVND (reference sequence). The CDR3 bases are TGTGCCAGTAGTATCCTCGGGGGGATAAGCAATCAGCCCCAGCATTTT. The encoded protein is CASSILGGISNQPQHF.

The chain links TRBV14 to TRBJ2-7; no clear D. V was cut by 3 bases and J by 2 bases, with 5 bases left in between. The V gene's germline CDR1 is SGHDN and CDR2 FVKESK. The CDR3 contains 12 residues. For the CDR3, the DNA is TGTGCCAGCAGCCATTTCCCCTACGAGCAGTACTTC. Translated, it gives CASSHFPYEQYF.

This clonotype was observed at least ten times. The genes are TRBV7-9 and TRBJ2-5; D uncertain. CDR3 length: 15 amino acids. Per germline, CDR1 SEHNR and CDR2 FQNEAQ (reference sequence). V shed 6 bases and J shed 8 bases, with 22 bases lying between them. The CDR3 DNA reads TGTGCCAGCAGGGCGCCTGGGCTAGATCGTAACACCCAGTACTTC. As protein: CASRAPGLDRNTQYF.

The V and J genes are TRBV20-1 and TRBJ2-3; 10 nucleotides align to TRBD2. This CDR3 spans 17 amino acids. V shed 1 base, J shed 1 base, and the junction held 8 bases outside the gene matches. Looked up from germline, CDR1 is DFQATT and CDR2 is SNEGSKA (reference sequence). The chain's CDR3 is CSARGLSSGRGTDTQYF. The CDR3 DNA is TGCAGTGCTAGAGGGCTGTCTAGCGGGAGAGGCACAGATACGCAGTATTTT.

Only a few counts were recorded for this clonotype. The J gene is TRBJ2-1, the V gene TRBV20-1; D tentatively fits TRBD1 or TRBD2 (5 bases each). The CDR3 consists of 21 residues. From germline, CDR1 is DFQATT and CDR2 SNEGSKA (reference sequence). V lost 0 bases and J 0 bases, leaving 27 bases between the germline ends. The CDR3 reads CSARDHGAHRTGPSSYNEQFF. As DNA, the CDR3 is TGCAGTGCTAGAGACCACGGGGCCCATAGAACCGGACCGAGCTCCTACAATGAGCAGTTCTTC.

The chain uses TRBV5-1 and TRBJ2-1; possibly TRBD2 for D (5 bases). In germline, CDR1 is SGHRS, CDR2 YFSETQ. Deletions cut 4 bases from V and 3 bases from J, with 20 bases between. The CDR3 contains 17 residues. The chain's CDR3 is CASSKSLAGIFYNEQFF. The CDR3 DNA reads TGCGCCAGCAGCAAGTCTCTGGCGGGTATTTTCTACAATGAGCAGTTCTTC.

CDR3 protein: CASAVGQGWGEQYF. The CDR3 bases are TGTGCCAGTGCCGTTGGACAGGGGTGGGGAGAGCAGTACTTC. V is TRBV28 and J is TRBJ2-7; 9 bases align to TRBD1. The germline V gene encodes CDR1 MDHEN and CDR2 SYDVKM. J gave up 7 bases and V 9 bases, and 13 bases lay outside the gene matches. This CDR3 contains 14 residues.

This clonotype was found a few times. The rearrangement uses TRBV18 and TRBJ1-6; D uncertain. Per germline, CDR1 KGHSH and CDR2 LQKENI. V shed 3 bases and J shed 6 bases, with 6 bases lying between them. The CDR3 totals 13 residues. The CDR3 nucleotides are TGTGCCAGCTCACCGGATTTTAATTCACCCCTCCACTTT. Translated: CASSPDFNSPLHF.

This clonotype was seen many times. The rearrangement uses TRBV16 and TRBJ1-2; D is perhaps TRBD1 (5 bases). Trimming cost V 5 bases and J 1 base, with 11 bases left between them. Germline CDR1 is KGHSY and CDR2 is FQNENV. This CDR3 comprises 14 residues. The CDR3 DNA sequence: TGTGCCAGCAGCTCGAACAGGAATAACTATGGCTACACCTTC. Protein product: CASSSNRNNYGYTF.

This chain joins TRBV7-9 and TRBJ2-5; weak D call: TRBD1 (5 bases). This CDR3 comprises 13 residues. Trimming left V 5 bases short and J 1 base short, with 8 bases between. Per germline, CDR1 SEHNR and CDR2 FQNEAQ (reference sequence). CDR3 amino acids: CASSGRVQETQYF. The DNA for the CDR3 is TGTGCCAGCAGCGGCAGGGTCCAAGAGACCCAGTACTTC.